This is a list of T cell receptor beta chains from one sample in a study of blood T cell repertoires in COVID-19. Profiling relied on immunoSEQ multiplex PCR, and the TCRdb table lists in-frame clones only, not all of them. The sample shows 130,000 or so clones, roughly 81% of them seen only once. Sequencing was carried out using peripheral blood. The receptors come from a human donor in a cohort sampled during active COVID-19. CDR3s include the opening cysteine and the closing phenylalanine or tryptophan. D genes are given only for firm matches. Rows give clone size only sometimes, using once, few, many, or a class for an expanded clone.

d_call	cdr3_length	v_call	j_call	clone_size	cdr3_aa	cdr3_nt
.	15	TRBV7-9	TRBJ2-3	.	CASSLDYPSTDTQYF	TGTGCCAGCAGCCTGGACTACCCTAGCACAGATACGCAGTATTTT
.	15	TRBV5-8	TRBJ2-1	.	CASSPLGLYYNEQFF	TGTGCCAGCAGCCCCCTAGGACTCTACTACAATGAGCAGTTCTTC
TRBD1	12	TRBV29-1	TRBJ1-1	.	CSGTHRGTEAFF	TGCAGCGGAACCCACAGGGGTACTGAAGCTTTCTTT
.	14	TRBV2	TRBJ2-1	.	CASSVTRRDNEQFF	TGTGCCAGCAGTGTAACCCGGCGGGACAATGAGCAGTTCTTC
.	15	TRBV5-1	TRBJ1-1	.	CASSWAPQGATEAFF	TGCGCCAGCAGCTGGGCTCCACAGGGCGCCACTGAAGCTTTCTTT
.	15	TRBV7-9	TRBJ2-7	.	CASSAQGGISYEQYF	TGTGCCAGCAGCGCCCAGGGGGGAATTTCCTACGAGCAGTACTTC
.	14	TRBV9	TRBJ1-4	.	CASSSAGGHEKLFF	TGTGCCAGCAGCTCCGCCGGGGGGCACGAAAAACTGTTTTTT
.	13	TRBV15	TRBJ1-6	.	CATGGGYNSPLHF	TGTGCCACCGGGGGAGGATATAATTCACCCCTCCACTTT
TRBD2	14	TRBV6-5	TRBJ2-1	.	CASSRRLAGDEQFF	TGTGCCAGCAGCAGAAGACTAGCGGGAGATGAGCAGTTCTTC
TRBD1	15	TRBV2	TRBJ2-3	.	CASSRDRGLKDTQYF	TGTGCCAGCAGTCGGGACAGGGGGCTGAAAGATACGCAGTATTTT
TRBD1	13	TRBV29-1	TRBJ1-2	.	CSVFGQGVGGYTF	TGCAGCGTATTCGGACAGGGGGTAGGCGGCTACACCTTC
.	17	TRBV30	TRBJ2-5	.	CAWGLRRGGLFQETQYF	TGTGCCTGGGGCCTCCGGAGGGGGGGCCTTTTCCAAGAGACCCAGTACTTC
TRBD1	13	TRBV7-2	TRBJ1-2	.	CASSRRQGAGYTF	TGTGCCAGCAGCCGACGACAGGGGGCTGGCTACACCTTC
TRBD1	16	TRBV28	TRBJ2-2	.	CASSFYGTGGTGELFF	TGTGCCAGCAGTTTTTACGGGACAGGGGGCACCGGGGAGCTGTTTTTT
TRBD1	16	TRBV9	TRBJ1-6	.	CASSPPGTGRRTPLHF	TGTGCCAGCAGCCCCCCAGGGACAGGGCGAAGGACACCCCTCCACTTT
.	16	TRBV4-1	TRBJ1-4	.	CASSQDHLRSNEKLFF	TGCGCCAGCAGCCAAGATCACCTGAGGTCTAATGAAAAACTGTTTTTT
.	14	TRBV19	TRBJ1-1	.	CASSIKGMNTEAFF	TGTGCCAGTAGTATAAAGGGGATGAACACTGAAGCTTTCTTT
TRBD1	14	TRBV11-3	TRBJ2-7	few	CASSLDGQGYEQYF	TGTGCCAGCAGCTTAGATGGACAGGGATACGAGCAGTACTTC
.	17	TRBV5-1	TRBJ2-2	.	CASSLAGVRISTGELFF	TGCGCCAGCAGCTTGGCCGGCGTCAGGATAAGCACCGGGGAGCTGTTTTTT
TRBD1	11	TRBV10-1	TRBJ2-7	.	CASEGQGIQYF	TGCGCCAGTGAAGGACAGGGGATACAGTACTTC
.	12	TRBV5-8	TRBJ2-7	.	CASSYPGLEQYF	TGTGCCAGCAGCTATCCGGGACTCGAGCAGTACTTC
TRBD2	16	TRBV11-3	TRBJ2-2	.	CASRRNLAGYTGELFF	TGTGCCAGCAGACGAAACCTAGCGGGATACACCGGGGAGCTGTTTTTT
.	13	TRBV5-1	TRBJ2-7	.	CASSLTGTYEQYF	TGCGCCAGCAGCTTGACAGGAACCTACGAGCAGTACTTC
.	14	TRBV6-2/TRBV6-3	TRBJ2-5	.	CASSGRGGGETQYF	TGTGCCAGCAGCGGGCGGGGAGGAGGAGAGACCCAGTACTTC
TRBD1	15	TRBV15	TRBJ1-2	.	CATSRAPGTGYGYTF	TGTGCCACCAGCAGAGCCCCCGGGACAGGGTATGGCTACACCTTC
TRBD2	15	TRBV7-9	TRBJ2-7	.	CASSYTSGGADEQYF	TGTGCCAGCAGCTATACTAGCGGGGGGGCAGACGAGCAGTACTTC
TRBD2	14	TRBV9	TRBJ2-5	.	CASSPSGGRETQYF	TGTGCCAGCAGCCCCAGCGGGGGCCGAGAGACCCAGTACTTC
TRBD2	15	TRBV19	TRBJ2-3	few	CASSMSGGLEDTQYF	TGTGCCAGTAGTATGAGCGGGGGGTTAGAAGATACGCAGTATTTT
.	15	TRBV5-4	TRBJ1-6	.	CASSLDSSYNSPLHF	TGTGCCAGCAGCTTGGATAGCTCCTATAATTCACCCCTCCACTTT
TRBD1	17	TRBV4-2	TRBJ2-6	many	CASSHSTGGSGANVLTF	TGTGCCAGCAGCCATTCAACAGGGGGATCTGGGGCCAACGTCCTGACTTTC
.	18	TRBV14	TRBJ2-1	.	CASSQDIGGLSSYNEQFF	TGTGCCAGCAGCCAAGACATAGGCGGCTTAAGCTCCTACAATGAGCAGTTCTTC
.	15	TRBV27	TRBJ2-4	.	CASSPQGYLRNIQYF	TGTGCCAGCAGTCCCCAGGGATACCTTAGAAACATTCAGTACTTC
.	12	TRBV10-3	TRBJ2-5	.	CAISERSETQYF	TGTGCCATCAGTGAAAGGAGTGAGACCCAGTACTTC
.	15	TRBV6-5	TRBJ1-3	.	CASRVRGASGNTIYF	TGTGCCAGCAGAGTACGGGGGGCCTCTGGAAACACCATATATTTT
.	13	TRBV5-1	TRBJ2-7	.	CASSQEPTYEQYF	TGCGCCAGCAGCCAGGAACCAACGTACGAGCAGTACTTC
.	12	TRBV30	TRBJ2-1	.	CAWSSLANEQFF	TGTGCCTGGAGTTCTCTAGCCAATGAGCAGTTCTTC
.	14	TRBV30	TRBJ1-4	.	CAVGLAPTNEKLFF	TGTGCCGTTGGGCTCGCTCCAACTAATGAAAAACTGTTTTTT
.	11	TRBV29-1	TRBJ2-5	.	CSGLQTETQYF	TGCAGCGGGCTACAGACGGAGACCCAGTACTTC
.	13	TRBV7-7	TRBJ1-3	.	CASSLTAGNTIYF	TGTGCCAGCAGCTTAACAGCCGGAAACACCATATATTTT
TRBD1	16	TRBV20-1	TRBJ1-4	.	CSASWGQGGTNEKLFF	TGCAGTGCTAGTTGGGGACAAGGGGGCACTAATGAAAAACTGTTTTTT